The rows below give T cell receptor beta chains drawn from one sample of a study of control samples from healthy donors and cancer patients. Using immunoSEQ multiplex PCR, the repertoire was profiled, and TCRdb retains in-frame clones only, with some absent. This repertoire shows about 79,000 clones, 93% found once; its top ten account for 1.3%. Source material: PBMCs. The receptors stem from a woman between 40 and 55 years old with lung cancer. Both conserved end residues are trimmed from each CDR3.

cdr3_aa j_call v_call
SVLGLDRVGQY TRBJ2-4 TRBV29-1
ASSSKDRVYGYT TRBJ1-2 TRBV6-6
ASSYSSYQPQH TRBJ1-5 TRBV6-5
ASSQSGGSVVYGYT TRBJ1-2 TRBV14
ASSDSPDTGELF TRBJ2-2 TRBV7-6
ASSPLSGDVYGYT TRBJ1-2 TRBV28
ASSQDRGQTSSGYT TRBJ1-2 TRBV4-2
ASSKTGRSYGYT TRBJ1-2 TRBV25-1
ASSLEAPHGYT TRBJ1-2 TRBV5-5
AIQGGLQETQY TRBJ2-5 TRBV10-3
ASTSGTFYGYT TRBJ1-2 TRBV12-3/TRBV12-4
ASRQGNQPQH TRBJ1-5 TRBV12-3/TRBV12-4
ASSPARGSNEQF TRBJ2-1 TRBV4-2
ASSLRGRANEKLF TRBJ1-4 TRBV7-2
ASKGFGVWDSPLH TRBJ1-6 TRBV19
ASSASGTVNTEAF TRBJ1-1 TRBV9
ASTEGQAPGAF TRBJ1-1 TRBV19
ASTKGLREKLF TRBJ1-4 TRBV19
ASSRQGGMNTEAF TRBJ1-1 TRBV3-1/TRBV3-2
ASSIKADYGYT TRBJ1-2 TRBV19
ASSEAGIRTDTQY TRBJ2-3 TRBV2
ASTRQGTRDQPQH TRBJ1-5 TRBV6-5
STAAGEETQY TRBJ2-5 TRBV29-1
ASSRQGSVPYEQY TRBJ2-7 TRBV6-5
ASSPQLGGREKLF TRBJ1-4 TRBV5-1
ASSPEGAGGNQPQH TRBJ1-5 TRBV3-1/TRBV3-2
ASSREGNQPQH TRBJ1-5 TRBV13
ASSQPGQGSGNTIY TRBJ1-3 TRBV18
ASSGGDRTGYT TRBJ1-2 TRBV9
ATSSSGSTASYEQY TRBJ2-7 TRBV15
ASTSGLEAF TRBJ1-1 TRBV3-1/TRBV3-2
ASSLDSRYRSGNTIY TRBJ1-3 TRBV14
ASSYRGRDTDTQY TRBJ2-3 TRBV6-2/TRBV6-3
ASSPLDRRNEKLF TRBJ1-4 TRBV27
ASSSTFGSGNTIY TRBJ1-3 TRBV3-1/TRBV3-2
ASSLQTGHSNQPQH TRBJ1-5 TRBV28
ASSLAGKGDEQY TRBJ2-7 TRBV5-1
ASSIPQEIKDNEQF TRBJ2-1 TRBV5-6
ASRASGGASNEQF TRBJ2-1 TRBV6-5
ASSVTSTDTQY TRBJ2-3 TRBV9
ATSRMGTADTQY TRBJ2-3 TRBV15
ASARNEKLF TRBJ1-4 TRBV30
ASSLNRGGQPQH TRBJ1-5 TRBV5-1
ASSAGTSYGYT TRBJ1-2 TRBV2
AITKGEVTEAF TRBJ1-1 TRBV10-3
ASSLGGDADGYT TRBJ1-2 TRBV5-1
SAIQAEKLF TRBJ1-4 TRBV20-1
AWSVQGAQPQH TRBJ1-5 TRBV30
ASSLELTGGDLYEKLF TRBJ1-4 TRBV7-6
ASSPTTPPLSETQY TRBJ2-5 TRBV5-1
ASGTRTGFYGYT TRBJ1-2 TRBV6-5
ATSRGGVETQY TRBJ2-5 TRBV15
ASSLDSYISPLH TRBJ1-6 TRBV28
ASSSGTNYGYT TRBJ1-2 TRBV11-2
ASRHGDAKGNEQY TRBJ2-7 TRBV6-5
ASSVGKNTGELF TRBJ2-2 TRBV9
ASSFGTGSTEAF TRBJ1-1 TRBV5-4